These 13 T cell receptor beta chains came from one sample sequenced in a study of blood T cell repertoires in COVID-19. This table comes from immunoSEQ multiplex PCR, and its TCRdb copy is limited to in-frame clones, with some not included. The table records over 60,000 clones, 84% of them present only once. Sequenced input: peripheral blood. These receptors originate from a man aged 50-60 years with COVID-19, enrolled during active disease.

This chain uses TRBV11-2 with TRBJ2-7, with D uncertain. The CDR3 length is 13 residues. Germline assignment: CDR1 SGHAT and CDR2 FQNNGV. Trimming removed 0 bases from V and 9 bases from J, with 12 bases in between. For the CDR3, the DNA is TGTGCCAGCAGCTTAGATCGGGTAGAGAGGCAGTACTTC. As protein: CASSLDRVERQYF.

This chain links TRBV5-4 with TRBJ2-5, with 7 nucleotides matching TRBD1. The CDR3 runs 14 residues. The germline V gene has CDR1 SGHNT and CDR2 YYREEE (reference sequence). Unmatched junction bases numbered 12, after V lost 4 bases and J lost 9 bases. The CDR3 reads CASSPGTVGYAQYF. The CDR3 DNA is TGTGCCAGCAGCCCCGGGACAGTTGGGTACGCCCAGTACTTC. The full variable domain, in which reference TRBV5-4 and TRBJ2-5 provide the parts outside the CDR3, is ETGVTQSPTHLIKTRGQQVTLRCSSQSGHNTVSWYQQALGQGPQFIFQYYREEENGRGNFPPRFSGLQFPNYSSELNVNALELDDSALYLCASSPGTVGYAQYFGPGTRLLVL.

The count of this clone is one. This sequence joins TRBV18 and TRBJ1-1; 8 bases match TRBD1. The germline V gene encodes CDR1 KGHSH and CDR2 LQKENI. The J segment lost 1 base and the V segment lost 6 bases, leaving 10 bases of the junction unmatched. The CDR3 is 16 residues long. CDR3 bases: TGTGCCAGCTCTTCAGGACAGGGACGGCAGAACACTGAAGCTTTCTTT. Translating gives CASSSGQGRQNTEAFF.

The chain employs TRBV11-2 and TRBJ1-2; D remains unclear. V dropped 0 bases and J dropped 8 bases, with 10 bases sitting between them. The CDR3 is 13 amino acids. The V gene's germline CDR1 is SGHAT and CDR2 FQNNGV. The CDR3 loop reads CASSLEGGGGYTF. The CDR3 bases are TGTGCCAGCAGCTTAGAAGGAGGAGGAGGCTACACCTTC.

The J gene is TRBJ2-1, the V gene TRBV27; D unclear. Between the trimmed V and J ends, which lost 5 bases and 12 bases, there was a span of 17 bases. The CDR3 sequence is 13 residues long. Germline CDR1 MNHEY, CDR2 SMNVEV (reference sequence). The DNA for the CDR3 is TGTGCCAGCAGTGAGGCGCCGTTCGCCCCGCAGTTCTTC. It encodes CASSEAPFAPQFF.

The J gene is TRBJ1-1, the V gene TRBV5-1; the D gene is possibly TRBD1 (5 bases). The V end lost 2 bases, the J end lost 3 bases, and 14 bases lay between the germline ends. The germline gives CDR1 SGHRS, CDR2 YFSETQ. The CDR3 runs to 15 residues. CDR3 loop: CASSLWGRADTEAFF. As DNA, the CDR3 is TGCGCCAGCAGCTTATGGGGGAGGGCGGACACTGAAGCTTTCTTT.

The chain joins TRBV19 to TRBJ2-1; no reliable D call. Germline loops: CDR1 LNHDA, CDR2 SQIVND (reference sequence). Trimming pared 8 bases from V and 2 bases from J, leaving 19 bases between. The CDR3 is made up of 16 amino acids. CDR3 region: CASATERGPTYNEQFF. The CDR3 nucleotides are TGTGCCAGTGCCACCGAGCGAGGCCCAACCTACAATGAGCAGTTCTTC.

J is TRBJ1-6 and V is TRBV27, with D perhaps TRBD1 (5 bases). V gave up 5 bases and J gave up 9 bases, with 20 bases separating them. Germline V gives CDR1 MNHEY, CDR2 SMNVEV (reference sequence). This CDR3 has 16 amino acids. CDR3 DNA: TGTGCCAGCAGTCCTCCCGGCCAGTGGGGGGGTTCACCCCTCCACTTT. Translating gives CASSPPGQWGGSPLHF.

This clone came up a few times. In DNA form, the CDR3 reads TGTGCCAGCAGCTCAACAAACAGGGGGCAGGGGCCCCAGCATTTT. This sequence encodes CASSSTNRGQGPQHF. This chain links TRBV7-8 with TRBJ1-5; 9 bases are a match to TRBD1. The CDR3 sequence is 15 residues long. With 4 bases clipped from V and 9 bases from J, the junction kept 10 bases outside the gene matches. CDR1 is SGHVS and CDR2 is FQNEAQ in the germline V gene.

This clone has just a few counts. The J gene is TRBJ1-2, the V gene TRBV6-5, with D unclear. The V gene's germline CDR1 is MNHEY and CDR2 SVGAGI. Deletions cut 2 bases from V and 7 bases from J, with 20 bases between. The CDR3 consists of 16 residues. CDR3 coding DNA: TGTGCCAGCAGTTACGGCTACGGGCCTAGCGGCGGTGGCTACACCTTC. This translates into CASSYGYGPSGGGYTF.

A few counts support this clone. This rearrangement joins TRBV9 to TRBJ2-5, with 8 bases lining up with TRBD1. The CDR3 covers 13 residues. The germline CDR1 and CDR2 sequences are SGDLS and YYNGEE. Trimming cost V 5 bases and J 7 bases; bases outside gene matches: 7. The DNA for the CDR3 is TGTGCCAGCAGTCCGGGACAGGATGGGACCCAGTACTTC. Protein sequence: CASSPGQDGTQYF.

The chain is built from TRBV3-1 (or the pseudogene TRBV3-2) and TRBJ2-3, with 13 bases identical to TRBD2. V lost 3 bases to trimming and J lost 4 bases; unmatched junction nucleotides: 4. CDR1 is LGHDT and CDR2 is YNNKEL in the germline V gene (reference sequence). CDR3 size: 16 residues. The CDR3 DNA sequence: TGTGCCAGCAGCCAGAGACTAGCGGGGGGCCCAGATACGCAGTATTTT. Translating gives CASSQRLAGGPDTQYF.

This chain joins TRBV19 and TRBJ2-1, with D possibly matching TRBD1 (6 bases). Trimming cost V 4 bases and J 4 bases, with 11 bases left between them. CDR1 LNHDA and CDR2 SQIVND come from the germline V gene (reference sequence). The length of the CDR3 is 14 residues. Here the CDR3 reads CASSTGTLYNEQFF. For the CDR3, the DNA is TGTGCCAGTAGTACCGGGACACTTTACAATGAGCAGTTCTTC.